This T cell receptor beta chain derives from a study of blood T cells in healthy people across ages. Study-wide findings and caveats: It was not known whether donors were CMV positive (a possible confounder of expanded clonotype changes).

Primed by a sample-barcoded 5' primer and a J-beta primer mix, a second PCR proceeded for about 6 to 12 cycles. MiXCR, run by TCRdb on the 5' RACE reads, gives a single entry per CDR3 protein. The sample holds hundreds of thousands of distinct CDR3 sequences, 46% seen once. A minimum of 6 micrograms of total RNA was extracted per sample. Deletions cut 8 bases from V and 2 bases from J, with 12 bases between. Germline CDR1 reads SGHNT; CDR2 reads YENEEA. The CDR3 is made up of 13 amino acids. This clonotype was recorded a few times. Antigen: not known. Sequencing was carried out using blood. The rearrangement uses TRBV11-3 and TRBJ1-1, with no clear D. This receptor was identified in a man older than 75 in good health. This CDR3 is CASQTQANTEAFF. The CDR3 coding sequence is TGTGCCAGCCAAACCCAGGCAAACACTGAAGCTTTCTTT.